This T cell receptor beta chain was sequenced for a study of T cells in Graves' hyperthyroidism and ophthalmopathy (dated by TCRdb to the late 2010s). Background for the entire study: Peripheral blood was collected at initial diagnosis, before any treatment. A discovery cohort of roughly 96 patients, roughly 45 with Graves' ophthalmopathy and 55 to 65 with stable Graves' hyperthyroidism, was used to find distinguishing TCR V-J signatures. An independent validation cohort of under 20 hyperthyroidism patients and 17 patients who later progressed to ophthalmopathy tested prospective prediction of ophthalmopathy. The approximately 100 discovery patients were divided at random into training and test sets in a 7:3 ratio. Thyroid tissue and blood T-cell repertoires from roughly six Graves' hyperthyroidism patients were also compared in the study. Once sampling was done, hyperthyroidism patients were given methimazole at a starting dose of 30 mg daily, whereas ophthalmopathy patients were given high-dose intravenous methylprednisolone. The paper reports TCR Vbeta CDR3 sequencing of 130 to 150 peripheral blood samples: approximately 41 ophthalmopathy, about 75 hyperthyroidism and around 17 progressor patients.

V is trimmed back by 5 bases and J by 8 bases, and the junction contains 7 bases that no gene match accounts for. CDR1 and CDR2, per the germline V gene (reference sequence), are LGHDT and YNNKEL. CDR3 length: 16 amino acids, cysteine to phenylalanine. The sequence is cut down to CDR3 DNA, 48 bases in frame from base 1. Stable Graves' hyperthyroidism was defined as no progression to ophthalmopathy during 18 months of follow-up. Hyperthyroidism patients were aged 18 to 65 years and newly diagnosed, with disease duration of less than 2 months. The study excluded patients with uncontrolled infections, other autoimmune diseases, pregnancy or lactation. Clinical symptoms, serum thyroxine and TRAb, thyroid ultrasound, and orbital computed tomography formed the basis for the diagnoses. Ficoll-Paque density gradient centrifugation was used to isolate PBMCs from 8 to 10 ml of fresh peripheral blood. Total RNA was extracted with Trizol reagent, and quality was checked on an Agilent 2100 Bioanalyzer.

The TCR beta CDR3 regions were amplified from the RNA transcripts. A first-round RT-PCR of the TCR CDR3 used the HTBI primer set with the Qiagen OneStep RT-PCR kit. A second multiplex PCR round built the libraries, followed by size selection and purification. Libraries were sequenced paired-end with 100 bp reads on an Illumina HiSeq2000. In the source study's methods: Raw data were processed with SOAPnuke, discarding reads with adapters, uncalled bases, mean Phred below 15, or no exact constant-primer or identifier match. High-quality paired reads were merged with COPE v1.2.5, and unique nucleotide sequences were defined as clonotypes. MiTCR v1.1 was used to align clonotypes to the IMGT TRBV, TRBD and TRBJ reference segments. The analysis was restricted to V-J combinations with a frequency above 0.0001, which together covered just over 99% of the repertoires. The TCS score was defined as the ratio of F50 (clonal expansion) to E x V (chaos), calculated using BLOSUM62-based TCRdist between CDR3 peptides within each V-J. Welch's t-statistics and random forest reduced some 510 V-J features to 13, which were used in a naive Bayes classifier (R e1071). The public reads were run again by TCRdb, first through fastp at Q25 and then through MiXCR, and only productive beta chains were kept. Each CDR3 protein gets just one entry, which takes the most common genes and DNA from the rows behind it. The V and J calls and clone size are TCRdb's, not the authors'. The sample contains a few hundred thousand distinct CDR3 sequences, roughly 25% of them found a single time. 73% of the sample belongs to the ten largest clones.

Results and caveats for the whole study, not just this receptor: Sample size was not statistically predetermined, and blinding of investigators to group allocation was not performed. In validation, the model predicted progression to ophthalmopathy with just under 71% sensitivity and over 72% specificity, a median of approximately 6.5 months before onset. A 13 V-J signature model separated ophthalmopathy from stable hyperthyroidism, with 87.88% sensitivity and roughly 82% specificity in cross-validation and 80%/75% in testing. Most expanded thyroid clonotypes (frequency above 0.001) were also detected in blood, suggesting blood repertoires may reflect thyroid immune responses.

The table lists this clonotype with a few counts. Its cognate antigen has yet to be identified. No base quality information exists; no much larger clone differs at one position. The TCR was taken from a man aged 45-65 years with Graves' hyperthyroidism. Rearrangement joined TRBV3-1 to TRBJ2-1, and 15 junctional nucleotides match TRBD2. The sequenced sample was blood. The CDR3 protein is CASSFGTSGRLDEQFF. The bases are TGTGCCAGCAGCTTTGGGACTAGCGGGAGGTTGGATGAGCAGTTCTTC.